The T cell receptor (beta chain) described here comes from a study of blood T cells in healthy people across ages. In the study overall: The capture of about one barcoded beta molecule per two T cells was achieved by template switching.

With a J-beta primer mix and a sample-barcoded 5' primer, a second PCR ran about 7 to 12 cycles. TCRdb fed the 5' RACE reads into MiXCR, producing one record per CDR3 protein. Of 600,000 to 650,000 distinct CDR3 sequences detected, 58% appear once; the ten largest clones hold 30% to 40%. Trimming took off 7 bases at V and 1 base at J, with 11 bases between the two ends. CDR3 length: 13 amino acids. CDR1 DFQATT and CDR2 SNEGSKA come from the germline V gene (reference sequence). This clonotype was seen more than once but under ten times. The sample consisted of blood. This sequence was found in a man in his 60s in good health. The V gene is TRBV20-1, the J gene TRBJ2-1; D is unresolved. Here the CDR3 reads CSGLHSSYNEQFF. In nucleotides, the CDR3 is TGCAGTGGGCTTCACAGTTCCTACAATGAGCAGTTCTTC.